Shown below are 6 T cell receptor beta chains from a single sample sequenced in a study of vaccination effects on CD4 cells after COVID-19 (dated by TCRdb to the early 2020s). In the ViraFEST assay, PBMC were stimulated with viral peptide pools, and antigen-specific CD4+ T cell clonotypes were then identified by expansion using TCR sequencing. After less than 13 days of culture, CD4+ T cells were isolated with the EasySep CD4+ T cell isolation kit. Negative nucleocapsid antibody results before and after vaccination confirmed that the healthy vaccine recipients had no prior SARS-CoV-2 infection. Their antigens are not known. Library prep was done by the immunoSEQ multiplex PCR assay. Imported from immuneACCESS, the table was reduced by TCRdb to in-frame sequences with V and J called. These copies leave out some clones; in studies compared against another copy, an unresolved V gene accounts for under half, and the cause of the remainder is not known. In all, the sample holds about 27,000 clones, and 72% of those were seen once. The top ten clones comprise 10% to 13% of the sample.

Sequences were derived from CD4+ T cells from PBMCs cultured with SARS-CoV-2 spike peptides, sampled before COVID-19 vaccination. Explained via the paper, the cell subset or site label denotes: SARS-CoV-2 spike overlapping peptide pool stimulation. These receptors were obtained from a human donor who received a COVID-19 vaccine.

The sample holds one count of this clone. The CDR3: CASSEPGGPSNEQFF. CDR3 sequence (DNA): TGCGCCAGCAGTGAACCGGGAGGGCCCTCTAATGAGCAGTTCTTC. The chain has TRBV10-2 and TRBJ2-1; TRBD2 matches 8 bases. The CDR3 is made up of 15 amino acids. The V gene's germline CDR1 is WSHSY and CDR2 SAAADI. V shed 3 bases, J shed 7 bases, and the junction held 8 bases outside the gene matches.

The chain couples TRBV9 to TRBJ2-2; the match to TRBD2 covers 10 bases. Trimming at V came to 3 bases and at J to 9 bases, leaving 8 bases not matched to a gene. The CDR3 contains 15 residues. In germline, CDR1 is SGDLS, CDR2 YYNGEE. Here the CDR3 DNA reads TGTGCCAGCAGCGCTGCAGCGGGGGGGCCCTGGGAGCTGTTTTTT. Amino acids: CASSAAAGGPWELFF.

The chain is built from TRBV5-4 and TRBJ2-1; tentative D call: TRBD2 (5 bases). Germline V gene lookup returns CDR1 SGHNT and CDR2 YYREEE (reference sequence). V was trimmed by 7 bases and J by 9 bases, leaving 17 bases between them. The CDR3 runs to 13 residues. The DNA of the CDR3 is TGTGCCAGCGGCAAGGGAGAGAGTATTGAGCAGTTCTTC. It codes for CASGKGESIEQFF.

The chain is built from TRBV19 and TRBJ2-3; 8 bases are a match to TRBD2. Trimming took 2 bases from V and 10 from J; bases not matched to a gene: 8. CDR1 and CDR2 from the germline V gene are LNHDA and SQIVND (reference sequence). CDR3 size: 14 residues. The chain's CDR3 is CASSISFTAGAQYF. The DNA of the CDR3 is TGTGCCAGTAGTATAAGTTTCACAGCGGGGGCGCAGTATTTT.

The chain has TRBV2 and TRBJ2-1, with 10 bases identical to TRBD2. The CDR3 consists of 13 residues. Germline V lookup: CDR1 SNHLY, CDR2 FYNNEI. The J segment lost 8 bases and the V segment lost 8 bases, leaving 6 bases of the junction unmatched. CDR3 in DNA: TGTGCCAGCGCTCCTAGCGGGAGATATGAGCAGTTCTTC. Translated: CASAPSGRYEQFF.

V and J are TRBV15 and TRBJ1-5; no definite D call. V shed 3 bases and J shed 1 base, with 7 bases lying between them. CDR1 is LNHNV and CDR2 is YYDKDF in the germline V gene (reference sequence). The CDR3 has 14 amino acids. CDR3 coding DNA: TGTGCCACCAGCAGTGGGCAGAGCAATCAGCCCCAGCATTTT. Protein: CATSSGQSNQPQHF.